This T cell receptor (beta chain) emerged from a study of T cell changes during pregnancy in multiple sclerosis. Profiling relied on immunoSEQ multiplex PCR, and the TCRdb table lists in-frame clones only, not all of them. The sample holds roughly 53,000 clones; more than 75% are singletons and the top ten take around 3.3%. Trimming removed 4 bases from V and 2 bases from J; junction bases left unmatched: 7. The CDR3 is made up of 16 amino acids. Germline V gene data show CDR1 as SGDLS and CDR2 as YYNGEE. The sequence derives from a female donor with multiple sclerosis, enrolled in a pregnancy study. The rearrangement uses TRBV9 and TRBJ2-2, with 8 bases aligning to TRBD2. The material sequenced was CD8+ T cells from peripheral blood mononuclear cells, taken before pregnancy. The CDR3 region is CASSPRTSPNTGELFF. The CDR3 DNA reads TGTGCCAGCAGCCCACGGACTAGCCCCAACACCGGGGAGCTGTTTTTT. The entire variable domain, with the rest obtained from reference TRBV9 and TRBJ2-2, is as follows: DSGVTQTPKHLITATGQRVTLRCSPRSGDLSVYWYQQSLDQGLQFLIQYYNGEERAKGNILERFSAQQFPDLHSELNLSSLELGDSALYFCASSPRTSPNTGELFFGEGSRLTVL.